These 26 T cell receptor beta chains share one sample of origin, sequenced in a study of blood T cell repertoires in COVID-19. Using immunoSEQ multiplex PCR, the repertoire was profiled, and TCRdb retains in-frame clones only, with some absent. The table shows around 74,000 clones, with roughly 90% occurring only once. Sequencing input: peripheral blood. The source is a woman aged 80 or over with active or convalescent COVID-19.

The chain links TRBV28 to TRBJ1-5, with 8 bases that match TRBD1. The V gene end was trimmed by 7 bases and the J gene end by 4 bases; junction bases not matched to a gene: 6. The CDR3 has 14 amino acids. Germline V CDR1 and CDR2: MDHEN, SYDVKM. As DNA, the CDR3 is TGTGCCAGCAACATGTACAGGGGGAATCAGCCCCAGCATTTT. It encodes CASNMYRGNQPQHF.

The gene calls are TRBV6-2 or TRBV6-3 and TRBJ2-2, with TRBD1 as a possible D gene (6 bases). The CDR3 sequence is 15 residues long. With 2 bases removed from V and 9 bases from J, the gap between germline ends came to 16 bases. Germline V gene sequence: CDR1 MNHEY, CDR2 SVGEGT. The CDR3 sequence is CASSYEGVSIRELFF. CDR3 sequence (DNA): TGTGCCAGCAGTTACGAGGGGGTCTCGATCCGGGAGCTGTTTTTT.

This chain joins TRBV10-3 and TRBJ2-3; 11 positions agree with TRBD2. J was trimmed by 4 bases and V by 0 bases; bases with no gene match: 9. The CDR3 covers 18 residues. In germline, CDR1 is ENHRY, CDR2 SYGVKD. The CDR3 DNA sequence: TGTGCCATCAGTGAGTCGCGGGCTAGCGGGGGGAAGGCAGATACGCAGTATTTT. This codes for CAISESRASGGKADTQYF.

This clone was recorded once. The V call is TRBV6-8, the J call TRBJ2-6, with TRBD1 identical over 8 bases. The junction had 8 bases not matched to a gene; V was cut back by 2 bases and J by 2 bases. The CDR3 sequence is 18 residues long. Germline values: CDR1 MNHGY, CDR2 SAAAGT. The CDR3 region is CASSYLRHRGTGANVLTF. The CDR3 DNA is TGTGCCAGCAGTTACCTCAGACACAGGGGGACTGGGGCCAACGTCCTGACTTTC.

V is TRBV30 and J is TRBJ1-1; TRBD1 is a possible D gene (6 bases). The length of the CDR3 is 15 residues. Germline V gene lookup returns CDR1 GTSNPN and CDR2 SVGIG (reference sequence). The V gene lost 0 bases and the J gene lost 4 bases, with 15 bases spanning the gap. This CDR3 is CAWSVLRGASTEAFF. CDR3 bases: TGTGCCTGGAGTGTACTGCGGGGGGCAAGCACTGAAGCTTTCTTT. The whole variable domain, filled in from reference TRBV30 and TRBJ1-1, reads SQTIHQWPATLVQPVGSPLSLECTVEGTSNPNLYWYRQAAGRGLQLLFYSVGIGQISSEVPQNLSASRPQDRQFILSSKKLLLSDSGFYLCAWSVLRGASTEAFFGQGTRLTVV.

The chain carries TRBV7-9 and TRBJ1-4, with 7 bases that match TRBD1. V lost 10 bases to trimming and J lost 7 bases; unmatched junction nucleotides: 12. The CDR3 covers 14 residues. The germline gives CDR1 SEHNR, CDR2 FQNEAQ (reference sequence). This chain's CDR3 is CATKAQGESEKLFF. As DNA, the CDR3 is TGTGCCACGAAGGCCCAGGGGGAGAGTGAAAAACTGTTTTTT.

This sequence joins TRBV27 and TRBJ2-5; D is ambiguous. Trimming left V 3 bases short and J 5 bases short, with 7 bases between. CDR1 is MNHEY and CDR2 is SMNVEV in the germline V gene (reference sequence). This CDR3 is built from 12 residues. The DNA for the CDR3 is TGTGCCAGCAGTTTTGTCGGGGAGACCCAGTACTTC. Protein: CASSFVGETQYF.

This chain connects TRBV19 to TRBJ2-7, with a weak D call TRBD2 (6 bases). Trimming removed 3 bases at V and 5 bases at J, with 14 bases between. The CDR3 extends over 14 amino acids. Germline CDR1 and CDR2: LNHDA and SQIVND (reference sequence). CDR3 DNA: TGTGCCAGTAGTATCGGAGGGGCGATACACGAGCAGTACTTC. Amino acid sequence: CASSIGGAIHEQYF.

The chain combines TRBV30 with TRBJ1-1; D is undetermined. Trimming left V 3 bases short and J 1 base short, with 15 bases between. Per germline, CDR1 GTSNPN and CDR2 SVGIG (reference sequence). The CDR3 covers 15 residues. CDR3 in DNA: TGTGCCTGGAGGGGCAGGAGGTTGGGGAACACTGAAGCTTTCTTT. Encoded protein: CAWRGRRLGNTEAFF.

This chain uses TRBV28 with TRBJ1-1, with TRBD1 matching 7 bases. Per the germline V gene, CDR1 is MDHEN and CDR2 is SYDVKM. Germline trimming cut 6 bases from V and 4 bases from J; bases unmatched to any gene: 11. The CDR3 is 15 amino acids. The CDR3 loop is CASRPDRNYFTEAFF. CDR3 in DNA: TGTGCCAGCAGACCGGACAGGAATTATTTCACTGAAGCTTTCTTT. Supplemented by reference TRBV28 and TRBJ1-1, the full variable domain reads DVKVTQSSRYLVKRTGEKVFLECVQDMDHENMFWYRQDPGLGLRLIYFSYDVKMKEKGDIPEGYSVSREKKERFSLILESASTNQTSMYLCASRPDRNYFTEAFFGQGTRLTVV.

This chain uses TRBV21-1 with TRBJ2-7; TRBD2 is the table's D call and was not checked against the DNA. TRBV21-1 counts as a pseudogene. This CDR3 region has 15 residues. CDR3 sequence reads: CASSETSGGYYEQYF. CDR3 nucleotides: TGTGCCAGCAGCGAGACTAGCGGGGGTTACTACGAGCAGTACTTC.

The chain carries TRBV7-8 and TRBJ2-7, with a possible D match to TRBD2 (5 bases). The length of the CDR3 is 15 residues. Trimming took 5 bases from V and 0 from J, leaving 14 bases between them. Germline V gives CDR1 SGHVS, CDR2 FQNEAQ. The CDR3 is CASSPRTGSSYEQYF. The CDR3 nucleotides are TGTGCCAGCAGCCCCCGGACGGGAAGCTCCTACGAGCAGTACTTC.

This chain uses TRBV5-4 with TRBJ2-1; perhaps TRBD1 as D (5 bases). The CDR3 runs to 15 residues. The V end was cut by 0 bases, the J end by 6 bases, with 13 bases between. From germline, CDR1 is SGHNT and CDR2 YYREEE (reference sequence). CDR3 nucleotide sequence: TGTGCCAGCAGCTTGGTGCAGGGCCCGGCCAATGAGCAGTTCTTC. The encoded protein is CASSLVQGPANEQFF.

This clone was detected only a few times. The chain combines TRBV27 with TRBJ1-5; the D is unclear. V lost 4 bases to trimming and J lost 0 bases, with 7 bases between them. CDR3 size: 14 residues. CDR1 MNHEY and CDR2 SMNVEV come from the germline V gene (reference sequence). CDR3 region: CASSYVYSNQPQHF. CDR3 DNA: TGTGCCAGCAGTTATGTTTATAGCAATCAGCCCCAGCATTTT.

This clone occurred once. The chain joins TRBV7-8 to TRBJ1-5; D gene unclear. Germline CDR1 reads SGHVS; CDR2 reads FQNEAQ. Trimming removed 5 bases from V and 3 bases from J, with 14 bases in between. The CDR3 has 15 residues. DNA for the CDR3: TGTGCCAGCAGCCTCGCACTAGACACCAATCAGCCCCAGCATTTT. This codes for CASSLALDTNQPQHF.

The chain carries TRBV5-1 and TRBJ1-3; no reliable D call. This CDR3 contains 16 residues. From germline, CDR1 is SGHRS and CDR2 YFSETQ. Trimming removed 4 bases at V and 0 bases at J, with 14 bases between. The CDR3 DNA sequence: TGCGCCAGCAGCCGGCGGGCAGACATCTCTGGAAACACCATATATTTT. It is translated as CASSRRADISGNTIYF.

V is TRBV28 and J is TRBJ1-2; D is perhaps TRBD1 (5 bases). There are 15 residues in the CDR3. The V gene lost 6 bases and the J gene lost 8 bases, with 22 bases spanning the gap. Germline V gives CDR1 MDHEN, CDR2 SYDVKM. In nucleotides, the CDR3 is TGTGCCAGCAGCCTAACCGTCAGGGCCCAGAAAGGCTACACCTTC. Translating it yields CASSLTVRAQKGYTF.

The rearrangement joins TRBV4-3 to TRBJ2-7; D gene uncertain. Trimming took off 0 bases at V and 0 bases at J, with 6 bases between the two ends. Germline V CDR1 and CDR2: LGHNA, YSLEER. The CDR3 has 14 amino acids. The CDR3 nucleotides are TGCGCCAGCAGCCAAGATCCAGACTCCTACGAGCAGTACTTC. This translates into CASSQDPDSYEQYF.

The V call is TRBV4-3, the J call TRBJ1-2; a possible D gene is TRBD1 (6 bases). The germline V and J ends were trimmed by 0 bases and 7 bases, with 15 bases remaining between them. Germline-derived CDR1 and CDR2 are LGHNA and YSLEER. The CDR3 spans 15 residues. CDR3 in DNA: TGCGCCAGCAGCCAAGAAGGGTGGGACACGGGTGGCTACACCTTC. Translating it yields CASSQEGWDTGGYTF.

The count of this clone is one. CDR3 amino acids: CASSLDRYGYTF. DNA of the CDR3: TGCGCCAGCAGCTTGGACAGATATGGCTACACCTTC. The rearrangement joins TRBV5-1 to TRBJ1-2; no clear D gene. Germline-derived CDR1 and CDR2 are SGHRS and YFSETQ. The CDR3 has 12 residues. V was pared by 0 bases and J by 5 bases, with 5 bases between.

V is TRBV19 and J is TRBJ1-5; D is unresolved. The germline V and J ends were trimmed by 6 bases and 4 bases, with 19 bases remaining between them. Germline CDR1 LNHDA, CDR2 SQIVND (reference sequence). CDR3 size: 16 residues. The CDR3 DNA reads as TGTGCCAGTAGACGTAAGAGTGAACAGCAGAATCAGCCCCAGCATTTT. Its protein product is CASRRKSEQQNQPQHF.

This clone was detected a few times. CDR3 in amino acids: CASSYRENTEAFF. Written as DNA, the CDR3 is TGTGCCAGCAGTTACAGGGAGAACACTGAAGCTTTCTTT. The gene calls are TRBV2 and TRBJ1-1; possibly TRBD1 for D (6 bases). The V and J ends lost 5 bases and 1 base respectively, with 8 bases between them. The germline gives CDR1 SNHLY, CDR2 FYNNEI. The CDR3 is 13 amino acids.

The V call is TRBV19, the J call TRBJ2-1, with D tentatively TRBD1 (6 bases). The CDR3 loop spans 16 amino acids. CDR1 is LNHDA and CDR2 is SQIVND in the germline V gene (reference sequence). The V end was cut by 6 bases, the J end by 6 bases, with 21 bases between. The CDR3 loop reads CASSPQTGFRGNEQFF. CDR3 bases: TGTGCCAGTAGCCCCCAAACAGGGTTCCGGGGCAATGAGCAGTTCTTC.

This clone was picked up one time. The chain carries TRBV6-5 and TRBJ1-5; D not certain. The CDR3 totals 14 residues. Between the trimmed V and J ends, which lost 0 bases and 7 bases, there was a span of 10 bases. Germline CDR1 MNHEY, CDR2 SVGAGI. DNA of the CDR3: TGTGCCAGCAGTTACTCAAACGGGATGCAGCCCCAGCATTTT. Encoded protein: CASSYSNGMQPQHF.

As regards this clone: Different DNA sequences within this sample yield the same CDR3. This rearrangement joins TRBV27 to TRBJ2-7; D is unclear. Germline lookup yields CDR1 MNHEY and CDR2 SMNVEV (reference sequence). V gave up 2 bases and J gave up 2 bases, with 7 bases separating them. This CDR3 is 13 amino acids long. The CDR3 here is CASSLGQTYEQYF. The CDR3 DNA reads TGTGCCAGCAGTTTAGGGCAAACCTACGAGCAGTACTTC.

The V and J genes are TRBV12-5 and TRBJ2-7, with TRBD1 matching 8 bases. CDR1 and CDR2 from the germline V gene are LGHNT and FRNRAP. The CDR3 loop spans 16 amino acids. The trim removed 0 bases at V and 4 bases at J, leaving 8 bases unmatched. CDR3 region: CASGLVLGQGLYEQYF. In nucleotides, the CDR3 is TGTGCTAGTGGTTTGGTACTCGGACAGGGATTATACGAGCAGTACTTC.